These 23 T cell receptor beta chains came from one sample sequenced in a study of blood T cells in healthy people across ages. A J-beta primer mix and a sample-barcoded 5' primer were used in a second PCR of roughly 6 to 12 cycles. TCRdb recomputed calls from the 5' RACE reads with MiXCR, one row per CDR3 protein. Of some 1,800,000 distinct CDR3 sequences in the sample, roughly 43% are singletons; the top ten hold under 25%. Specimen: blood. Receptor source: a human donor in good health.

Here the CDR3 DNA reads TGTGCCACCGGAGAGAGGACAGGGGGCTTAACAGATACGCAGTATTTT. This sequence encodes CATGERTGGLTDTQYF. This chain joins TRBV15 and TRBJ2-3; 11 bases are shared with TRBD1. Germline loops: CDR1 LNHNV, CDR2 YYDKDF (reference sequence). V was clipped by 8 bases and J by 3 bases; unmatched bases: 10. The CDR3 extends over 16 amino acids.

This chain links TRBV5-1 with TRBJ1-2, with a possible D match to TRBD1 (5 bases). The CDR3 covers 15 residues. V lost 1 base to trimming and J lost 2 bases, with 12 bases between them. In germline, CDR1 is SGHRS, CDR2 YFSETQ. DNA for the CDR3: TGCGCCAGCAGCTTGCAGGGAGGGAGGAACTATGGCTACACCTTC. Its protein product is CASSLQGGRNYGYTF.

This clonotype was seen more than once but under ten times. The V gene is TRBV7-2, the J gene TRBJ2-3, with D perhaps assigned TRBD1 or TRBD2 (5 bases each). Germline V gene lookup returns CDR1 SGHTA and CDR2 FQGNSA. Trimming pared 1 base from V and 2 bases from J, leaving 19 bases between. This CDR3 comprises 18 residues. The CDR3 DNA reads as TGTGCCAGCAGCTTAGGTAGCCCAGGGAGATTGTCCACAGATACGCAGTATTTT. Amino acid sequence: CASSLGSPGRLSTDTQYF.

The sample holds a few counts of this clonotype. The V gene is TRBV11-2, the J gene TRBJ1-1; the D gene is possibly TRBD1 (5 bases). V was trimmed by 0 bases and J by 8 bases, leaving 10 bases between them. Germline CDR1 and CDR2: SGHAT and FQNNGV. CDR3 length: 13 amino acids. CDR3 sequence: CASSLDGGAEAFF. Written as DNA, the CDR3 is TGTGCCAGCAGCTTAGATGGAGGGGCGGAAGCTTTCTTT.

This chain connects TRBV24-1 to TRBJ2-1; no definite D call. This CDR3 spans 16 amino acids. Germline V gene lookup returns CDR1 KGHDR and CDR2 SFDVKD. V lost 0 bases to trimming and J lost 8 bases, with 16 bases between them. The CDR3 nucleotides read TGTGCCACCAGTGATTTGGGGCAGGCCCAGGTCGATGAGCAGTTCTTC. Translation gives CATSDLGQAQVDEQFF.

The chain is built from TRBV20-1 and TRBJ1-4, with D uncertain. The CDR3 has 12 amino acids. Germline V lookup: CDR1 DFQATT, CDR2 SNEGSKA (reference sequence). Between the trimmed V and J ends, which lost 3 bases and 4 bases, there was a span of 6 bases. In DNA, the CDR3 is TGCAGTGCTAGTGAGGGTAATGAAAAACTGTTTTTT. Translating it yields CSASEGNEKLFF.

The V gene is TRBV4-3, the J gene TRBJ1-1; tentatively, D is TRBD1 (6 bases). CDR1 is LGHNA, CDR2 YSLEER, per germline. CDR3 length equals 16 residues. The V gene lost 0 bases and the J gene lost 7 bases, with 18 bases spanning the gap. For the CDR3, the DNA is TGCGCCAGCAGCCAAGATCGGGGGGGGGCTCAAAATGAAGCTTTCTTT. Translating it yields CASSQDRGGAQNEAFF.

The J gene is TRBJ2-2, the V gene TRBV10-3, with D perhaps being TRBD1 or TRBD2 (6 bases each). V was cut by 9 bases and J by 6 bases, with 11 bases left in between. Germline CDR1 ENHRY, CDR2 SYGVKD. This CDR3 comprises 12 residues. The CDR3 sequence is CAIGGLPGELFF. CDR3 in DNA: TGTGCCATTGGGGGGCTTCCCGGGGAGCTGTTTTTT.

This chain joins TRBV6-2 or TRBV6-3 and TRBJ2-3, with D possibly matching TRBD2 (5 bases). V was pared by 1 base and J by 3 bases, with 8 bases between. The CDR3 spans 14 residues. CDR1 MNHEY and CDR2 SVGEGT come from the germline V gene. The DNA of the CDR3 is TGTGCCAGCAGTTACTACCTAGCTACAGATACGCAGTATTTT. Translation gives CASSYYLATDTQYF.

In this sample, this clonotype turned up a few times. The chain employs TRBV7-9 and TRBJ2-5; D remains ambiguous. The CDR3 runs to 15 residues. Looked up from germline, CDR1 is SEHNR and CDR2 is FQNEAQ (reference sequence). V was trimmed by 6 bases and J by 1 base, leaving 15 bases between them. In DNA form, the CDR3 reads TGTGCCAGCAGTAAAGGTTTAGGGCTCCAAGAGACCCAGTACTTC. It specifies CASSKGLGLQETQYF.

The rearrangement links TRBV20-1 to TRBJ2-3; D gene uncertain. Germline assignment: CDR1 DFQATT and CDR2 SNEGSKA (reference sequence). V lost 6 bases and J 0 bases, leaving 13 bases between the germline ends. The CDR3 consists of 14 residues. CDR3 amino acids: CSARAPNSTDTQYF. The CDR3 nucleotides are TGCAGTGCACGCGCACCCAATAGCACAGATACGCAGTATTTT.

The gene calls are TRBV5-1 and TRBJ2-5; D gene unclear. This CDR3 has 14 residues. The germline V gene has CDR1 SGHRS and CDR2 YFSETQ. Trimming removed 5 bases from V and 0 bases from J, with 11 bases in between. The CDR3 loop reads CASRPTNDQETQYF. The CDR3 nucleotides are TGCGCCAGCAGACCCACTAACGACCAAGAGACCCAGTACTTC.

This rearrangement joins TRBV20-1 to TRBJ2-3; D not resolved. The germline gives CDR1 DFQATT, CDR2 SNEGSKA (reference sequence). The V end lost 0 bases, the J end lost 2 bases, and 12 bases lay between the germline ends. The CDR3 has 15 amino acids. CDR3 nucleotides: TGCAGTGCTAGAGATTGGCCTAGGTTCACAGATACGCAGTATTTT. Translating it yields CSARDWPRFTDTQYF.

This clonotype has just a few counts. The rearrangement uses TRBV11-3 and TRBJ2-4; D may be TRBD1 (5 bases). Matching the DNA end better, TRBJ2-5 makes the J call doubtful. The CDR3 is 13 residues long. From germline, CDR1 is SGHNT and CDR2 YENEEA. CDR3 residues: CASSSKSGQTQYF. CDR3 DNA sequence: TGTGCCAGCAGCTCCAAATCAGGGCAGACCCAGTACTTC.

This rearrangement joins TRBV5-1 to TRBJ2-1; 9 nucleotides line up with TRBD2. V was clipped by 0 bases and J by 4 bases; unmatched bases: 17. Germline CDR1 and CDR2: SGHRS and YFSETQ. This CDR3 comprises 20 residues. The CDR3 DNA sequence: TGCGCCAGCAGCTTGGATTTGGCGGGGGGGCCCTCACATATATACAATGAGCAGTTCTTC. Translated, it gives CASSLDLAGGPSHIYNEQFF.

This chain joins TRBV6-6 and TRBJ2-5, with 7 bases identical to TRBD1. The germline V gene encodes CDR1 MNHNY and CDR2 SVGAGI (reference sequence). V was clipped by 3 bases and J by 5 bases; unmatched bases: 15. There are 17 residues in the CDR3. CDR3 bases: TGTGCCAGCAGTTATGGGCGATACACAGGGGTCGGGGAGACCCAGTACTTC. This translates into CASSYGRYTGVGETQYF.

This clonotype was seen only a few times. The chain is built from TRBV4-2 and TRBJ2-3; 10 nucleotides match TRBD2. The V gene end was trimmed by 5 bases and the J gene end by 5 bases; junction bases not matched to a gene: 7. CDR3 length: 15 residues. The germline gives CDR1 LGHNA, CDR2 YNFKEQ. The CDR3: CASSNSGGPGDTQYF. The CDR3, as DNA: TGTGCCAGCAGCAATAGCGGGGGGCCGGGAGATACGCAGTATTTT.

This clonotype was found a few times. The chain uses TRBV6-1 and TRBJ1-2; TRBD1 is a possible D gene (6 bases). Germline V CDR1 and CDR2: MNHNS, SASEGT. This CDR3 region has 17 residues. V lost 2 bases, J lost 0 bases, and 16 bases lay in between. CDR3 in DNA: TGTGCCAGCAGTGAATTCTTGCGGGACACATCTAACTATGGCTACACCTTC. Protein: CASSEFLRDTSNYGYTF.

This chain links TRBV7-8 with TRBJ1-2, with D possibly matching TRBD1 (5 bases). Germline loops: CDR1 SGHVS, CDR2 FQNEAQ. This CDR3 has 15 amino acids. The germline V and J ends were trimmed by 5 bases and 10 bases, with 23 bases remaining between them. The CDR3 sequence is CASSLAQGTEINYTF. The CDR3 DNA follows: TGTGCCAGCAGCCTTGCCCAGGGAACTGAGATAAACTACACCTTC. Variable domain in full (rest from reference TRBV7-8 and TRBJ1-2): GAGVSQSPRYKVAKRGQDVALRCDPISGHVSLFWYQQALGQGPEFLTYFQNEAQLDKSGLPSDRFFAERPEGSVSTLKIQRTQQEDSAVYLCASSLAQGTEINYTFGSGTRLTVV.

The chain recombines TRBV12-3 or TRBV12-4 with TRBJ2-7; D ambiguous. V was trimmed by 3 bases and J by 2 bases, leaving 8 bases between them. The CDR3 has 13 residues. CDR3 DNA: TGTGCCAGCAGTTTCGCAGTAGCCTACGAGCAGTACTTC. Encoded protein: CASSFAVAYEQYF.

The CDR3 spells CASSQESGSLGQQYF. The CDR3 nucleotides read TGTGCCAGCAGCCAAGAGTCCGGGAGCCTAGGGCAGCAGTACTTC. V is TRBV4-2 and J is TRBJ2-7; D might be TRBD2 (6 bases). V was pared by 0 bases and J by 8 bases, with 17 bases between. Germline V gives CDR1 LGHNA, CDR2 YNFKEQ. This CDR3 has 15 residues.

The chain is built from TRBV18 and TRBJ1-2; D gene unclear. The CDR3 runs 14 residues. The V end was cut by 4 bases, the J end by 5 bases, with 14 bases between. Germline V CDR1 and CDR2: KGHSH, LQKENI. CDR3 region: CASSHTRTEYGYTF. The CDR3 DNA sequence: TGTGCCAGCTCACATACACGGACTGAATATGGCTACACCTTC.

J is TRBJ2-3 and V is TRBV4-3; 11 nucleotides align to TRBD2. From germline, CDR1 is LGHNA and CDR2 YSLEER. This CDR3 spans 17 amino acids. J lost 2 bases, V lost 4 bases, and 8 bases had no gene match. The CDR3 is CASSPHSSGGYTDTQYF. Here the CDR3 DNA reads TGCGCCAGCAGCCCACACTCTAGCGGGGGGTACACAGATACGCAGTATTTT.